These 6 T cell receptor beta chains originate from one sample sequenced in a study of untreated major depressive disorder. The method was immunoSEQ multiplex PCR; TCRdb's version includes in-frame clones alone and lacks a portion of them. This sample has tens of thousands of clones; about 90% occur once, and the top ten carry about 0.45%. The material sequenced was CD4+ T cells from PBMCs. The receptors were sampled from a woman aged 40 to 49 in good health.

The chain carries TRBV4-2 and TRBJ2-7; 13 positions match TRBD2. Germline-derived CDR1 and CDR2 are LGHNA and YNFKEQ. Losses at the gene ends were 1 base for V and 6 bases for J; bases not matched to a gene: 12. The CDR3 is made up of 18 amino acids. The DNA for the CDR3 is TGTGCCAGCAGCCAAGGGGGAGGAACTAGCGGGAGGGCCACCGAGCAGTACTTC. Protein sequence: CASSQGGGTSGRATEQYF.

The chain carries TRBV4-1 and TRBJ1-5, with D unresolved. CDR3 length: 14 residues. In germline, CDR1 is MGHRA, CDR2 YSYEKL. V lost 0 bases and J 4 bases, leaving 7 bases between the germline ends. The CDR3 sequence: CASSQESGNQPQHF. CDR3 nucleotides: TGCGCCAGCAGCCAAGAGTCGGGGAATCAGCCCCAGCATTTT.

The DNA of the CDR3 is TGTGCCAGCAGACTGAGCCCCACGAACACTGAAGCTTTCTTT. Its translation: CASRLSPTNTEAFF. This chain joins TRBV6-5 and TRBJ1-1; D call uncertain. CDR3 length: 14 amino acids. Germline CDR1 is MNHEY and CDR2 is SVGAGI. V lost 6 bases and J 1 base, leaving 12 bases between the germline ends.

As regards this clone: This CDR3 is missing its conserved last phenylalanine or tryptophan, likely due to a read error. CDR3 sequence: CASSVGLGGNQPQHL. For the CDR3, the DNA is TGTGCCAGCAGCGTCGGCCTGGGGGGCAATCAGCCCCAGCATCTT. The gene calls are TRBV6-1 and TRBJ1-5; weak D call: TRBD1 (5 bases). V was clipped by 6 bases and J by 2 bases, with 14 bases between them. This CDR3 has 15 residues. The V gene's germline CDR1 is MNHNS and CDR2 SASEGT.

This clone was recorded a few times. The chain recombines TRBV7-3 with TRBJ2-1; D is possibly TRBD1 or TRBD2 (6 bases each). V dropped 3 bases and J dropped 1 base, with 10 bases sitting between them. This CDR3 spans 15 amino acids. Germline V gene data show CDR1 as SGHTA and CDR2 as FQGTGA. The CDR3 nucleotides are TGTGCCAGCAGCTTTCAGGGGAGGTCCTACAATGAGCAGTTCTTC. Protein product: CASSFQGRSYNEQFF.

This sequence joins TRBV27 and TRBJ2-3; D might be TRBD2 (7 bases). Germline V lookup: CDR1 MNHEY, CDR2 SMNVEV (reference sequence). V gave up 4 bases and J gave up 6 bases, with 29 bases separating them. The CDR3 extends over 19 amino acids. CDR3 in DNA: TGTGCCAGCAGTTCCTTACTAGCGTTAAGGGGGGAGTTGATGGATACGCAGTATTTT. It is translated as CASSSLLALRGELMDTQYF.